This record covers a single T cell receptor beta chain. No cognate antigen has been identified for it. No per-base quality is available; no much larger clone lies one base away. These data belong to a study of T cell repertoires and Cas9 in healthy adults (dated by TCRdb to between 2018 and 2020). For the wider study: Within the CD4 and CD8 compartments, SpCas9-reactive T cells were assessed for multi-effector potency, cytotoxicity and lineage determination. This study looked at whether people already carry T cell immunity to the Streptococcus pyogenes Cas9 nuclease (SpCas9), the enzyme used in CRISPR gene editing. General findings and caveats noted by the study authors: Proliferation and function of SpCas9-reactive effector T cells were reported to be mitigated in vitro by SpCas9-reactive regulatory T cells.

Including the terminal cysteine and phenylalanine, the CDR3 comprises 11 residues. Just the 33-base CDR3 DNA is kept, in frame starting at base 1. Per the germline V gene (reference sequence), DFQATT is the CDR1 and SNEGSKA is the CDR2. V lost 3 bases and J lost 8 bases; the stretch between them is 8 bases long. Library preparation used the immunoSEQ multiplex PCR assay. In TCRdb, the immuneACCESS table is reduced to in-frame sequences with V and J assigned. These tables do not hold every clone; where another copy was compared, an unresolved V gene accounts for under half, and the others remain unexplained. Within this sample are about 14,000 clones, with 89% of them counted one time only. The top ten constitute around 1.5% of the sample. Healthy humans served as the donors.

Recombination connected TRBV20-1 to TRBJ2-1, with the D gene too uncertain to name. Sequenced input: Tregs (CD4+, CD25+, CD127-, CD137-, CD154-) from PBMCs; culture status not recorded. The clonotype was recovered from a human donor in good health. The DNA is as follows: TGCAGTGCTAGTGAGGACCATGAGCAGTTCTTC. It translates as CSASEDHEQFF.